These T cell receptor beta chains were read from a single sample in a study of blood T cell repertoires in COVID-19. The table came from immunoSEQ multiplex PCR; TCRdb's copy has only in-frame clones and leaves some out. The sample holds about 140,000 clones; 84% are singletons and the top ten take under 5.5%. What was sequenced was peripheral blood. These receptor sequences come from a human donor in a cohort sampled during active COVID-19. Each CDR3 is given with its conserved first and last residue. Fields, in order: V gene, D gene, clone size, J gene, CDR3 DNA, CDR3 protein. A D gene is named only where the DNA matches it firmly. Clone size, where shown, is once, few, many, or a class for clones that have expanded.

TRBV19	TRBD1	NA	TRBJ2-5	TGTGCCAGCCGACAGGGCCCGTCAAAAGAGACCCAGTACTTC	CASRQGPSKETQYF
TRBV6-5	NA	NA	TRBJ1-1	TGTGCCAGCAGTTATTATACTGAAGCTTTCTTT	CASSYYTEAFF
TRBV10-3	TRBD2	NA	TRBJ2-2	TGTGCCATCAGTGAATCGGGGGGGAACACCGGGGAGCTGTTTTTT	CAISESGGNTGELFF
TRBV7-9	TRBD1	NA	TRBJ2-2	TGTGCCAGCAGCTCTCGCCGACCTGGACAGGGGGCAGAACACCGGGAGCTGTTTTTT	CASSSRRPGQGAEHRELFF
TRBV4-1	NA	NA	TRBJ1-4	TGCGCCAGCAGCCGCGCACCTACCCCGGGGACTAATGAAAAACTGTTTTTT	CASSRAPTPGTNEKLFF
TRBV11-2	NA	NA	TRBJ2-5	TGTGCCAGCAGATGGACCGGGACACTGACCCAGTACTTC	CASRWTGTLTQYF
TRBV30	NA	NA	TRBJ1-3	TGTGCCTGGAGTGTACGGGGAGGTGGGGCCACCATATATTTT	CAWSVRGGGATIYF
TRBV28	TRBD1	NA	TRBJ1-4	TGTGCCAGCAGTTTTTCCGGGACAGGGCGCGGTAATGAAAAACTGTTTTTT	CASSFSGTGRGNEKLFF
TRBV7-8	TRBD2	NA	TRBJ2-7	TGTGCCAGCAGCCAGAACGCACTAGCGGGGGGCTCCTACGAGCAGTACTTC	CASSQNALAGGSYEQYF
TRBV30	NA	NA	TRBJ2-3	TGTGCCTGGAGCTCCAGGGGGGCAGATACGCAGTATTTT	CAWSSRGADTQYF
TRBV28	NA	NA	TRBJ1-4	TGTGCCAGCAGTTTTGGGGGGACCGATGAAAAACTGTTTTTT	CASSFGGTDEKLFF
TRBV11-3	NA	NA	TRBJ2-1	TGTGCCAGCAGCTTAGGAGTGGGGGCCGGTGAGCAGTTCTTC	CASSLGVGAGEQFF
TRBV6-6	TRBD2	NA	TRBJ2-3	TGTGCCAGCAGTCCGTCGGCGGGGGGCGTAGATACGCAGTATTTT	CASSPSAGGVDTQYF
TRBV30	TRBD1	NA	TRBJ1-1	TGTGCCACCACCCTCACAGGGGGCGGAGGAGCTTTCTTT	CATTLTGGGGAFF
TRBV11-1	NA	few	TRBJ1-6	TGTGCCAGCAGATCGCAGGGGAATTCACCCCTCCACTTT	CASRSQGNSPLHF
TRBV28	NA	NA	TRBJ1-1	TGTGCCAGCATTGTTAGCGGCAGACAAGCTTTCTTT	CASIVSGRQAFF
TRBV2	TRBD2	NA	TRBJ2-7	TGTGCCGGAGGCGGGGGGGTGGCCTACGAGCAGTACTTC	CAGGGGVAYEQYF
TRBV5-1	NA	NA	TRBJ2-6	TGCGCCAGCAGCCCGGGGAGCTCTGGGGCCAACGTCCTGACTTTC	CASSPGSSGANVLTF
TRBV6-5	TRBD1	NA	TRBJ1-2	TGTGCCAGCAGTTTCAACCAGGGACAGGGGAATGGCTACACCTTC	CASSFNQGQGNGYTF
TRBV9	TRBD1	once	TRBJ2-1	TGTGCCAGCAGCGGAACCGGGACAGGGGTCAATGAGCAGTTCTTC	CASSGTGTGVNEQFF
TRBV5-4	NA	NA	TRBJ2-1	TGTGCCAGCAGCTTGACTTCCTACAATGAGCAGTTCTTC	CASSLTSYNEQFF
TRBV27	TRBD2	once	TRBJ2-1	TGTGCCAGCAGGTTGGTAGCGGGAGGCTACAATGAGCAGTTCTTC	CASRLVAGGYNEQFF
TRBV27	TRBD2	NA	TRBJ2-3	TGTGCCAGCAGTCCTCGGGGTAGCGGGGGCACAGATACGCAGTATTTT	CASSPRGSGGTDTQYF
TRBV3-1/TRBV3-2	NA	NA	TRBJ1-2	TGTGCCAGCAGCCAAGGACAGGAGATTGGCTACACCTTC	CASSQGQEIGYTF
TRBV28	NA	NA	TRBJ1-2	TGTGCCAGCAGCCCGCCACCGGAGCACACCGGGGACTACTATGGCTACACCTTC	CASSPPPEHTGDYYGYTF
TRBV4-2	TRBD2	NA	TRBJ2-1	TGTGCCAGCAGCCAAGCGACTAGCGGGGGGGGGACTGAGCAGTTCTTC	CASSQATSGGGTEQFF
TRBV6-5	TRBD2	NA	TRBJ2-1	TGTGCCAGCCTAGCGGGAGGCCCCAATGAGCAGTTCTTC	CASLAGGPNEQFF
TRBV6-5	NA	NA	TRBJ1-5	TGTGCCAGCAGACGGCCGGGGGGTAATCAGCCCCAGCATTTT	CASRRPGGNQPQHF
TRBV6-5	TRBD1	NA	TRBJ2-1	TGTGCCAGCAGTTCCGGGACAGGGGATGCCAATGAGCAGTTCTTC	CASSSGTGDANEQFF
TRBV7-7	TRBD2	NA	TRBJ2-1	TGTGCTAGCAGCTTAGGGGCTAGCGGGAGGGTCCATGAGCAGTTCTTC	CASSLGASGRVHEQFF
TRBV5-6	NA	few	TRBJ2-1	TGTGCCAGCAGCTCAGAATACAATGAGCAGTTCTTC	CASSSEYNEQFF
TRBV7-2	TRBD1	NA	TRBJ1-5	TGTGCCAGCAGCCGGGACAGCTTGAATCAGCCCCAGCATTTT	CASSRDSLNQPQHF
TRBV2	TRBD2	few	TRBJ2-7	TGTGCCAGCAGATTTTCAAGCGGGGGGTACGAGCAGTACTTC	CASRFSSGGYEQYF
TRBV5-1	TRBD2	NA	TRBJ2-7	TGCGCCAGCAGCTTGGCAGTAACTAGCGTCTCCTACGAGCAGTACTTC	CASSLAVTSVSYEQYF
TRBV15	NA	NA	TRBJ1-2	TGTGCCACCAGCAGAGATAACAGGGTTGTCGGCTACACCTTC	CATSRDNRVVGYTF
TRBV7-9	NA	NA	TRBJ2-3	TGTGCCAGCAGCTTAAGGAGGGAGAGCACAGATACGCAGTATTTT	CASSLRRESTDTQYF
TRBV21-1	NA	NA	TRBJ2-3	TGTGCCAGCATCATTAGACAGGTTATGATCACAGATACGCAGTATTTT	CASIIRQVMITDTQYF